This TCR beta chain appears in the sequencing data of a study of high-grade serous ovarian cancer treatment subgroups. Study as a whole: On average, roughly 14,000 reads and roughly 7,000 unique TCR beta rearrangements were obtained per sample. General study results and limits: Spatial context was lost because tumors were sequenced in bulk. TCR relatedness rose with neoantigen level and trended with mutation load. Repertoire analysis covered CDR3 alone, not CDR1 or CDR2.

TCRdb keeps only in-frame clones here, not all; method: immunoSEQ multiplex PCR. The sample contains about 16,000 clones, 73% of which appear only once. Turning to this clone: What it binds is unknown.

Tumor tissue was taken before any definitive surgery or chemotherapy was given. The CDR3 is made up of 14 amino acids. From germline, CDR1 is MNHNS and CDR2 SASEGT. The V and J genes are TRBV6-1 and TRBJ2-5; D remains ambiguous. The assigned J gene may be wrong: the sequence end matches TRBJ2-7 better. The TCR was taken from a human donor with high-grade serous ovarian cancer. Input material: tumor tissue. The CDR3 DNA reads as TGTGCCAGCAGTGAAGGTCCGGGTTCCTACGAGCAGTACTTC. It translates to CASSEGPGSYEQYF.